This T cell receptor beta chain is from a study of T cells in Graves' hyperthyroidism and ophthalmopathy. General study findings and limits: A model built on 13 V-J features separated ophthalmopathy from stable hyperthyroidism. Model predictions of ophthalmopathy came a median about 6.3 months before onset. The majority of expanded thyroid clonotypes above 0.001 also appeared in blood.

This clonotype was detected a few times. Its target is unknown. From RNA transcripts, TCR beta CDR3 regions were amplified. The TCR CDR3 first-round RT-PCR relied on the HTBI primer set. TCRdb re-analysed the multiplex PCR reads in MiXCR, keeping a single row per CDR3 protein. The table has 640,000 or so distinct CDR3 sequences, roughly 14% seen once. 8.5 to 10 ml of fresh peripheral blood supplied the PBMCs. Germline V gene data show CDR1 as MNHEY and CDR2 as SMNVEV (reference sequence). The CDR3 runs 14 residues. V was trimmed by 6 bases and J by 0 bases, leaving 12 bases between them. The sequence derives from a woman in her 40s with Graves' ophthalmopathy. Sequenced input: blood. V is TRBV27 and J is TRBJ2-7; D remains unclear. Here the CDR3 reads CASRMSRLSYEQYF. DNA of the CDR3: TGTGCCAGCAGGATGTCACGGCTCTCCTACGAGCAGTACTTC.